This section outlines one TCR beta chain sequence together with its context. Its antigen is as yet unknown. Unmatched junction bases numbered 10, after V lost 4 bases and J lost 5 bases. Germline V gene sequence: CDR1 SGHDT, CDR2 YYEEEE. The CDR3 has 16 residues. This specimen comes from a study of T cell responses to AZD1222 COVID-19 vaccine. Study observations and caveats: White British people made up most donors, females outnumbered males, and clonal diversity was possibly underestimated. The study identified only five or six AZD1222 recipients as seropositive at baseline.

Pooling of second doses given at about 4 or about 12 weeks was done. The assay was immunoSEQ multiplex PCR, and TCRdb's table has in-frame clones only and misses some. The sample holds about 180,000 clones, about 90% seen once. The rearrangement uses TRBV5-6 and TRBJ2-4; 9 bases map to TRBD1. This sample comprised peripheral blood, obtained 28 days after the second AZD1222 dose. This TCR came from an adult who received the AZD1222 COVID-19 vaccine. CDR3 sequence reads: CASSPSDRGDENIQYF. CDR3 DNA: TGTGCCAGCAGCCCCTCAGACAGGGGGGACGAAAACATTCAGTACTTC.